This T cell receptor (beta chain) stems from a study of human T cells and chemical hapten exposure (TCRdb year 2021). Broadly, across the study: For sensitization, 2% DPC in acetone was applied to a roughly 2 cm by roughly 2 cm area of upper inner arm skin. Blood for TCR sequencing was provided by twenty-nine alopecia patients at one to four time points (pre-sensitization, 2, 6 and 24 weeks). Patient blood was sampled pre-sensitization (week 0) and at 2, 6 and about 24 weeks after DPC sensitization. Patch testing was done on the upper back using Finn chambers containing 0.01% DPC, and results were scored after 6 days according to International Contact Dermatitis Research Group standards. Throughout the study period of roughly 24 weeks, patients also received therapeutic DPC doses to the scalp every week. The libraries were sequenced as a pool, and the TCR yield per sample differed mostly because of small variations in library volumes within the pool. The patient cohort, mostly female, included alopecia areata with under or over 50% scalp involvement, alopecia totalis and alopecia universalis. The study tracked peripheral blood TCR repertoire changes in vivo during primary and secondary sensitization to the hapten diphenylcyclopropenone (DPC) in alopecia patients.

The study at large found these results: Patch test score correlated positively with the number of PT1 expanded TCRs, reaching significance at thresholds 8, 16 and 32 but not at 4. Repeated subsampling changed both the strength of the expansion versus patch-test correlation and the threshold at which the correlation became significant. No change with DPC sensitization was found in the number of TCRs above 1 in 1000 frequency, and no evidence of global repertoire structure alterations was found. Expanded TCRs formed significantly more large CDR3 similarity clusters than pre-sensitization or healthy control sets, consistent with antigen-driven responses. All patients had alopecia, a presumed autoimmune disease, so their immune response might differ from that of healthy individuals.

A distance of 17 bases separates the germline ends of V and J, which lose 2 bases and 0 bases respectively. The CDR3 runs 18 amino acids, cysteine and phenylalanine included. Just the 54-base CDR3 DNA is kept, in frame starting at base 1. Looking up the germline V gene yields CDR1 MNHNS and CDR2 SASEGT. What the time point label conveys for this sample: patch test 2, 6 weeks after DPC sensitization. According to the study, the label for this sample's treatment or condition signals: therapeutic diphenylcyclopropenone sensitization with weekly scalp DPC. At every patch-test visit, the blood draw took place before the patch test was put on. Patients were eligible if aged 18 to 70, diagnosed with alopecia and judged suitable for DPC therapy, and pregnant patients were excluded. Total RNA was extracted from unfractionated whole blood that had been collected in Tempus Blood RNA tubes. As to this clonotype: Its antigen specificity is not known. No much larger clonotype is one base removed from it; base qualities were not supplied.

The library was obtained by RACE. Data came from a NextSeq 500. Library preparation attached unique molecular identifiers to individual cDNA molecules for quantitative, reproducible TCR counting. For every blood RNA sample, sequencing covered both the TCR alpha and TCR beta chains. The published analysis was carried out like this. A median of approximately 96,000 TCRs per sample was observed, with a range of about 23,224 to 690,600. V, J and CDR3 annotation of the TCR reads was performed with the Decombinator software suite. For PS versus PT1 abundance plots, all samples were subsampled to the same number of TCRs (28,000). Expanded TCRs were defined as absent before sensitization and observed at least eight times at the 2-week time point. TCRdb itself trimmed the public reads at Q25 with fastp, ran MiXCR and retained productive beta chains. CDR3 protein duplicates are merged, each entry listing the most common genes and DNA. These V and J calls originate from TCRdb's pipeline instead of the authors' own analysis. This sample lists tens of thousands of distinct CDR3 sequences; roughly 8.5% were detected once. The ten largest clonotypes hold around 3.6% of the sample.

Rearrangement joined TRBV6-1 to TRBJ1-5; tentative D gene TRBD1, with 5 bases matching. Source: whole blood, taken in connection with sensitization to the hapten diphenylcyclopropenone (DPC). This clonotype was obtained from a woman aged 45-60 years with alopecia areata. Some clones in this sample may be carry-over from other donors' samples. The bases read TGTGCCAGCAGTGAAAACGGCAGGGCATACTATAGCAATCAGCCCCAGCATTTT. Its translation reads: CASSENGRAYYSNQPQHF.